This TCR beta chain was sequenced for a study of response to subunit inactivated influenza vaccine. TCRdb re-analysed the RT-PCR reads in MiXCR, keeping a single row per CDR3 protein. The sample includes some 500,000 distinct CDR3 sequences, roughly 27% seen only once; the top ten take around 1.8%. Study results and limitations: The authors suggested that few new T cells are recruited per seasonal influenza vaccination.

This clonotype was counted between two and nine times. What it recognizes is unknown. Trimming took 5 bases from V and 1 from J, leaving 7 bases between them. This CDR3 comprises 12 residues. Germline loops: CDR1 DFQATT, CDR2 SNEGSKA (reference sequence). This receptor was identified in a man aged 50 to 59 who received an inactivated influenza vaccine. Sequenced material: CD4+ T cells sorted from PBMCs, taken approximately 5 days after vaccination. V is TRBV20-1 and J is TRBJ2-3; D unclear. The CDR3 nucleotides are TGCAGTGCTTCCCCTGGCACAGATACGCAGTATTTT. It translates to CSASPGTDTQYF.